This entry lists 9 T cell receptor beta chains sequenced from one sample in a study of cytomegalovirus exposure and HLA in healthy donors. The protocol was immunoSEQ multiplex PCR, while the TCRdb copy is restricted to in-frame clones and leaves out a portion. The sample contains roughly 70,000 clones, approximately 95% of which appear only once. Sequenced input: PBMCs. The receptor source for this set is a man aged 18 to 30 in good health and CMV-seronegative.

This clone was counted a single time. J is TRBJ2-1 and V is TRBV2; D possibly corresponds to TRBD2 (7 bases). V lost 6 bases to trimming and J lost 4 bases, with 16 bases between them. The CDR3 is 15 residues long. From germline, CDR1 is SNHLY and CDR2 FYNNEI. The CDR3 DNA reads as TGTGCCAGCAGCCTCGGCGGGGGCGAGTACAATGAGCAGTTCTTC. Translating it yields CASSLGGGEYNEQFF. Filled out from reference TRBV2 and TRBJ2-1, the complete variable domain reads EPEVTQTPSHQVTQMGQEVILRCVPISNHLYFYWYRQILGQKVEFLVSFYNNEISEKSEIFDDQFSVERPDGSNFTLKIRSTKLEDSAMYFCASSLGGGEYNEQFFGPGTRLTVL.

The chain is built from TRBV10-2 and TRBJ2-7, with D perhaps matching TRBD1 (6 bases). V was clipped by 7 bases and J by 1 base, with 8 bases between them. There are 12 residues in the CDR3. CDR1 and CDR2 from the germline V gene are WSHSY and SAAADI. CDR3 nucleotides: TGCGCCAGCAAACAGGGATCCTACGAGCAGTACTTC. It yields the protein CASKQGSYEQYF.

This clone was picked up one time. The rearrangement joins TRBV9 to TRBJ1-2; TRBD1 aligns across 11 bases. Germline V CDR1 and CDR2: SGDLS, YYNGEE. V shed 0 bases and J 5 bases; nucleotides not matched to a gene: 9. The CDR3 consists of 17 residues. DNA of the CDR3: TGTGCCAGCAGCGTAGTAAGGACAGGGGGCGATAGATATGGCTACACCTTC. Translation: CASSVVRTGGDRYGYTF.

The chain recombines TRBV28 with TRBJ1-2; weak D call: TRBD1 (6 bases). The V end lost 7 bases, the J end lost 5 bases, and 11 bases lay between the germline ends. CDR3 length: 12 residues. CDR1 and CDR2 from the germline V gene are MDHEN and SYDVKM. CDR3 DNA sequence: TGTGCCAGCATTTCCACAGGGTATGGCTACACCTTC. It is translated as CASISTGYGYTF.

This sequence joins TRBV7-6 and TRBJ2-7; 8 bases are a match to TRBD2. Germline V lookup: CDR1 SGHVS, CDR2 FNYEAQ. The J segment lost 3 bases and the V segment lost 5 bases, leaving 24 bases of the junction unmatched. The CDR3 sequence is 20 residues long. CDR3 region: CASSPAGGLTEILLFYEQYF. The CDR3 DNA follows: TGTGCCAGCAGCCCCGCGGGGGGCCTCACAGAGATCTTACTCTTCTACGAGCAGTACTTC.

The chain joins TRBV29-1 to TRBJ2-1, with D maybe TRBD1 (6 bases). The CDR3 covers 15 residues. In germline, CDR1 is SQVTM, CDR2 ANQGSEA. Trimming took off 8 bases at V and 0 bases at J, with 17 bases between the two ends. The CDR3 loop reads CSFRGQMRSYNEQFF. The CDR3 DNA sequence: TGCAGCTTTCGTGGACAGATGCGCTCCTACAATGAGCAGTTCTTC.

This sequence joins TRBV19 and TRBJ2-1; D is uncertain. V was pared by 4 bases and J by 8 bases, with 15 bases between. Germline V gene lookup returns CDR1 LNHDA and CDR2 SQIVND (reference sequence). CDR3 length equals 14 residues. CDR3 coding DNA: TGTGCCAGTAGTACCTCCAGTCCTTTCGATGAGCAGTTCTTC. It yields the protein CASSTSSPFDEQFF.

The CDR3 DNA sequence: TGTGCCAGTAGTACAGGGCTCAACTACCCGAACACTGAAGCTTTCTTT. Residues: CASSTGLNYPNTEAFF. The V and J genes are TRBV19 and TRBJ1-1, with D possibly being TRBD1 (5 bases). Germline V gene sequence: CDR1 LNHDA, CDR2 SQIVND (reference sequence). Trimming stripped 4 bases from V and 1 base from J, with 16 bases between. This CDR3 is 16 amino acids long.

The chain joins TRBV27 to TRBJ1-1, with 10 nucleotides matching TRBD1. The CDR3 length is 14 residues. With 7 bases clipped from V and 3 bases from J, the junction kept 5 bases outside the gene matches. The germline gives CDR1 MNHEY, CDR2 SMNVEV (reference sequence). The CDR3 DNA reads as TGTGCCAGCACTAGGGGGACAGGGGACACTGAAGCTTTCTTT. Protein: CASTRGTGDTEAFF.